This T cell receptor beta chain came from a study of blood T cell repertoires in COVID-19. Whole-study context: COVID-19 samples collected from the United States, Italy and Spain covered acute and convalescent phases. T cells, B-cell-depleted T cells, or PBMCs provided the cDNA or gDNA that served as material.

Trimming took 6 bases from V and 5 from J; bases not matched to a gene: 7. The length of the CDR3 is 14 residues. CDR1 and CDR2 (germline): WNHNN, SYGVQD (reference sequence). Per the original data handling: Amplification with reference gene primers provided the estimates of nucleated cell counts. Method: immunoSEQ multiplex PCR; TCRdb's copy keeps in-frame clones and lacks some. The D gene and trimming were derived from the DNA, and the V and J assignments and clone size from that table. The table lists approximately 150,000 clones, over 75% of them singletons. Material for sequencing was peripheral blood. The chain joins TRBV10-1 to TRBJ2-1, with TRBD1 matching 7 bases. This TCR came from a woman aged 60-75 years with active COVID-19. The CDR3 loop is CASRRGQGDNEQFF. In nucleotides, the CDR3 is TGCGCCAGCAGGAGGGGGCAAGGGGACAATGAGCAGTTCTTC.